Listed here are 9 T cell receptor beta chains from one sample, sequenced in a study of blood T cell repertoires in COVID-19. Profiled with immunoSEQ multiplex PCR; TCRdb holds only in-frame clones, not every one. The table lists some 300,000 clones, about 87% of them singletons. Sequenced: peripheral blood. Receptors were obtained from a woman aged 50 to 65 with COVID-19, enrolled during active disease.

The chain employs TRBV5-5 and TRBJ2-1; D is possibly TRBD2 (6 bases). The CDR3 is 15 residues long. The V end lost 4 bases, the J end lost 6 bases, and 17 bases lay between the germline ends. Germline lookup yields CDR1 SGHKS and CDR2 YYEKEE (reference sequence). In DNA, the CDR3 is TGTGCCAGCAGCCCGGGACTCATCCGAGGCAATGAGCAGTTCTTC. Its translation is CASSPGLIRGNEQFF.

The CDR3 region has the DNA TGTGCCAGCAGCGGCGGGTCAGGGGGATTATCTAATGAAAAACTGTTTTTT. Protein sequence: CASSGGSGGLSNEKLFF. The V call is TRBV9, the J call TRBJ1-4; 7 bases line up with TRBD1. V shed 3 bases, J shed 3 bases, and the junction held 11 bases outside the gene matches. The CDR3 extends over 17 amino acids. Germline V lookup: CDR1 SGDLS, CDR2 YYNGEE.

This clone turned up a few times. The genes are TRBV5-8 and TRBJ2-1, with 14 bases lining up with TRBD2. Germline V gene lookup returns CDR1 SGHTS and CDR2 YDEGEE. CDR3 length: 16 amino acids. V shed 0 bases and J 8 bases; nucleotides not matched to a gene: 4. Here the CDR3 reads CASSLEGTSGSYEQFF. The CDR3 DNA sequence: TGTGCCAGCAGCTTGGAAGGGACTAGCGGGAGCTATGAGCAGTTCTTC.

This clone showed up just once. The chain carries TRBV6-6 and TRBJ1-3, with TRBD1 as a possible D gene (6 bases). The CDR3 runs 14 residues. Germline-derived CDR1 and CDR2 are MNHNY and SVGAGI (reference sequence). Between the trimmed V and J ends, which lost 7 bases and 3 bases, there was a span of 13 bases. DNA for the CDR3: TGTGCCAGCACCACCTCAGGGGTTGGAAACACCATATATTTT. It is translated as CASTTSGVGNTIYF.

The rearrangement uses TRBV27 and TRBJ2-1, with TRBD2 matching over 7 bases. Trimming cost V 3 bases and J 9 bases; bases outside gene matches: 11. This CDR3 contains 15 residues. Germline V gives CDR1 MNHEY, CDR2 SMNVEV (reference sequence). CDR3 DNA: TGTGCCAGCAGTTTGAGCGGGGCCTGGGGGGGTGAGCAGTTCTTC. Translated: CASSLSGAWGGEQFF.

The chain uses TRBV27 and TRBJ2-7; a possible D gene is TRBD2 (5 bases). The germline V gene encodes CDR1 MNHEY and CDR2 SMNVEV (reference sequence). The CDR3 spans 12 residues. V lost 4 bases and J 7 bases, leaving 11 bases between the germline ends. This CDR3 is CASSSPSGEQYF. The DNA of the CDR3 is TGTGCCAGCAGTTCACCTTCGGGAGAGCAGTACTTC.

V gene TRBV4-1 combines with J gene TRBJ2-1; 7 bases line up with TRBD2. The germline gives CDR1 MGHRA, CDR2 YSYEKL. V gave up 1 base and J gave up 5 bases; unmatched junction bases: 8. The CDR3 consists of 16 residues. CDR3 sequence: CASSQASGIYNNEQFF. CDR3 DNA sequence: TGCGCCAGCAGCCAAGCCAGCGGGATCTATAACAATGAGCAGTTCTTC.

V is TRBV27 and J is TRBJ2-7; D perhaps matches TRBD2 (6 bases). In germline, CDR1 is MNHEY, CDR2 SMNVEV (reference sequence). CDR3 length: 15 residues. V lost 5 bases and J 4 bases, leaving 18 bases between the germline ends. Here the CDR3 DNA reads TGTGCCAGCAGTCGTGTCGGGGAGGCGAAGTACGAGCAGTACTTC. This encodes CASSRVGEAKYEQYF.

With regard to this clone: A read error is possible here, since a much larger clone lies one base away. The CDR3 DNA follows: TGTGCCAGCAGCTTACCAGGGGGGAACACTGAAGCTTTCTTT. Translation gives CASSLPGGNTEAFF. The rearrangement links TRBV7-9 to TRBJ1-1; 7 bases line up with TRBD1. This CDR3 contains 14 residues. V was clipped by 2 bases and J by 1 base; unmatched bases: 1. CDR1 SEHNR and CDR2 FQNEAQ come from the germline V gene (reference sequence).